A selection of T cell receptor beta chains follows, all from one sample in a study of T cell changes during pregnancy in multiple sclerosis. Profiled with immunoSEQ multiplex PCR; TCRdb holds only in-frame clones, not every one. The table has tens of thousands of clones, around 90% seen once. Here the sequenced sample was CD4+ T cells from peripheral blood mononuclear cells, taken after pregnancy. The receptors were sampled from a female donor in good health, enrolled as a control in a pregnancy study. Each CDR3 is given with its conserved first and last residue. D genes are given only for firm matches. Only part of the rows carry a size: once, few, many, or a class if the clone is expanded.

d_call: TRBD1; j_call: TRBJ2-2; clone_size: -; v_call: TRBV6-1; cdr3_nt: TGTGCCAGCACAAGACAGGGGCAAACCGGGGAGCTGTTTTTT; cdr3_aa: CASTRQGQTGELFF
d_call: TRBD1; j_call: TRBJ2-1; clone_size: -; v_call: TRBV6-5; cdr3_nt: TGTGCCAGCAGTACCCGACAGGGCAGTGAGCAGTTCTTC; cdr3_aa: CASSTRQGSEQFF
d_call: -; j_call: TRBJ2-7; clone_size: once; v_call: TRBV7-9; cdr3_nt: TGTGCCAGCAGCCCAAGACAGCGTTCCTACGAGCAGTACTTC; cdr3_aa: CASSPRQRSYEQYF
d_call: -; j_call: TRBJ1-5; clone_size: -; v_call: TRBV28; cdr3_nt: TGTGCCAGCAGTTTTCACACCCCCCAGCATTTT; cdr3_aa: CASSFHTPQHF
d_call: TRBD1; j_call: TRBJ1-6; clone_size: -; v_call: TRBV11-2; cdr3_nt: TGTGCCAGCAGCTTGGGACAGGCATCACCCCTCCACTTT; cdr3_aa: CASSLGQASPLHF
d_call: -; j_call: TRBJ2-7; clone_size: -; v_call: TRBV28; cdr3_nt: TGTGCCAGCAGTCACTACGAGCAGTACTTC; cdr3_aa: CASSHYEQYF
d_call: TRBD2; j_call: TRBJ2-1; clone_size: -; v_call: TRBV15; cdr3_nt: TGTGCCACCAGCAGAGCTGGCGGGGGATCTGCCTACAATGAGCAGTTCTTC; cdr3_aa: CATSRAGGGSAYNEQFF
d_call: -; j_call: TRBJ1-2; clone_size: -; v_call: TRBV19; cdr3_nt: TGTGCCAGTAGTCCGACAGAAAACTATGGCTACACCTTC; cdr3_aa: CASSPTENYGYTF
d_call: -; j_call: TRBJ2-3; clone_size: -; v_call: TRBV15; cdr3_nt: TGTGCCACCAGCAGTTACAGGGTTGCCACAGATACGCAGTATTTT; cdr3_aa: CATSSYRVATDTQYF
d_call: TRBD1; j_call: TRBJ2-2; clone_size: -; v_call: TRBV9; cdr3_nt: TGTGCCAGCAGCGCGAGGGGGCTTGGGAACACCGGGGAGCTGTTTTTT; cdr3_aa: CASSARGLGNTGELFF
d_call: -; j_call: TRBJ2-6; clone_size: -; v_call: TRBV19; cdr3_nt: TGTGCCACCACGGGCAGGGGTAATTCTGGGGCCAACGTCCTGACTTTC; cdr3_aa: CATTGRGNSGANVLTF
d_call: -; j_call: TRBJ2-7; clone_size: -; v_call: TRBV6-5; cdr3_nt: TGTGCCAGCAGTAGATCCCCGAGCTCCTACGAGCAGTACTTC; cdr3_aa: CASSRSPSSYEQYF
d_call: TRBD1; j_call: TRBJ1-4; clone_size: -; v_call: TRBV15; cdr3_nt: TGTGCCACCAGCAGAGACCTAACAGGGGGTGAAAAACTGTTTTTT; cdr3_aa: CATSRDLTGGEKLFF
d_call: -; j_call: TRBJ1-5; clone_size: -; v_call: TRBV28; cdr3_nt: TGTGCCAGCAGTTCCCGGACAGTTAGTTATAGCAATCAGCCCCAGCATTTT; cdr3_aa: CASSSRTVSYSNQPQHF
d_call: -; j_call: TRBJ1-1; clone_size: -; v_call: TRBV5-1; cdr3_nt: TGCGCCAGCAGCTTGAACGGGGAGGACACTGAAGCTTTCTTT; cdr3_aa: CASSLNGEDTEAFF
d_call: -; j_call: TRBJ2-2; clone_size: -; v_call: TRBV27; cdr3_nt: TGTGCCAGCAGATTTCTTACGGGACACAACACCGGGGAGCTGTTTTTT; cdr3_aa: CASRFLTGHNTGELFF
d_call: TRBD2; j_call: TRBJ2-5; clone_size: -; v_call: TRBV11-2; cdr3_nt: TGTGCCAGCAGCTCCCCCGGGGGGTCAAAGACCCAGTACTTC; cdr3_aa: CASSSPGGSKTQYF
d_call: -; j_call: TRBJ2-5; clone_size: -; v_call: TRBV15; cdr3_nt: TGTGCCACCAGCAGGGACAGTTCTTTCCAAGAGACCCAGTACTTC; cdr3_aa: CATSRDSSFQETQYF
d_call: -; j_call: TRBJ2-7; clone_size: -; v_call: TRBV28; cdr3_nt: TGTGCCAGCAGTTTTCCAGGTACGGACGAGCAGTACTTC; cdr3_aa: CASSFPGTDEQYF
d_call: TRBD1; j_call: TRBJ1-2; clone_size: -; v_call: TRBV10-3; cdr3_nt: TGTGCCATCAGTGGGGACAGAGACGGCTATGGCTACACCTTC; cdr3_aa: CAISGDRDGYGYTF
d_call: TRBD2; j_call: TRBJ2-1; clone_size: once; v_call: TRBV15; cdr3_nt: TGTGCCACCAGCAGGGGGGGAACTAGCGGACCTTACAATGAGCAGTTCTTC; cdr3_aa: CATSRGGTSGPYNEQFF
d_call: -; j_call: TRBJ2-3; clone_size: once; v_call: TRBV27; cdr3_nt: TGTGCCAGCAGTCCTCCCCCGGTGATAGCGGGCACAGATACGCAGTATTTT; cdr3_aa: CASSPPPVIAGTDTQYF
d_call: -; j_call: TRBJ2-1; clone_size: -; v_call: TRBV5-4; cdr3_nt: TGTGCCAGCACCGTGAGGGGGGGGGCCTACAATGAGCAGTTCTTC; cdr3_aa: CASTVRGGAYNEQFF
d_call: -; j_call: TRBJ2-5; clone_size: -; v_call: TRBV5-1; cdr3_nt: TGCGCCAGCAGCTTGGATAGCGGTCCCCAAGAGACCCAGTACTTC; cdr3_aa: CASSLDSGPQETQYF
d_call: TRBD2; j_call: TRBJ2-3; clone_size: -; v_call: TRBV13; cdr3_nt: TGTGCCAGCAGCACACAGGAACTAGCGGTGCATACGCAGTATTTT; cdr3_aa: CASSTQELAVHTQYF
d_call: -; j_call: TRBJ1-2; clone_size: -; v_call: TRBV29-1; cdr3_nt: TGCAGCGTTGAAACGGGGGGCTACACCTTC; cdr3_aa: CSVETGGYTF
d_call: -; j_call: TRBJ1-3; clone_size: -; v_call: TRBV28; cdr3_nt: TGTGCCAGCAGTTTGCGGCAGGGCTCTGGAAACACCATATATTTT; cdr3_aa: CASSLRQGSGNTIYF
d_call: -; j_call: TRBJ2-1; clone_size: -; v_call: TRBV28; cdr3_nt: TGTGCCAGCAGTTTACCCGGGGACTACAATGAGCAGTTCTTC; cdr3_aa: CASSLPGDYNEQFF
d_call: -; j_call: TRBJ1-6; clone_size: -; v_call: TRBV6-5; cdr3_nt: TGTGCCAGCAGTCGCACCCAGGGGTATAATTCACCCCTCCACTTT; cdr3_aa: CASSRTQGYNSPLHF
d_call: TRBD1; j_call: TRBJ1-2; clone_size: -; v_call: TRBV5-1; cdr3_nt: TGCGCCAGCAGCTTGGCCGGGACAGGGCCTTATGGCTACACCTTC; cdr3_aa: CASSLAGTGPYGYTF
d_call: TRBD2; j_call: TRBJ2-1; clone_size: -; v_call: TRBV9; cdr3_nt: TGTGCCAGCAGCGTAGTCGCTAGCGGGGGGGCGTACAATGAGCAGTTCTTC; cdr3_aa: CASSVVASGGAYNEQFF
d_call: -; j_call: TRBJ1-1; clone_size: -; v_call: TRBV6-4; cdr3_nt: TGTGCCAGCAGTCAAGGGACTGTGAACACTGAAGCTTTCTTT; cdr3_aa: CASSQGTVNTEAFF
d_call: -; j_call: TRBJ1-1; clone_size: once; v_call: TRBV6-1; cdr3_nt: TGTGCCAGCAGCCGGGACTCAAGGACGGGCACTGAAGCTTTCTTT; cdr3_aa: CASSRDSRTGTEAFF